These T cell receptor beta chains were read from a single sample in a study of cytomegalovirus exposure and HLA in healthy donors. Profiled with immunoSEQ multiplex PCR; TCRdb holds only in-frame clones, not every one. The data contain approximately 110,000 clones, roughly 78% of them singletons. Material: PBMCs. Source of these receptors: a middle-aged woman in good health and CMV-seronegative. Both conserved end residues are part of each CDR3. Each record gives: V gene, J gene, D gene, clone size, CDR3 protein, CDR3 DNA. D genes are given only for firm matches. Clone size is stated in some rows and not others, as once, few, many or a class when expanded.

V: TRBV19
J: TRBJ2-7
D: -
size: -
CDR3: CASSPQPGLSYEQYF
DNA: TGTGCCAGTAGTCCTCAACCGGGACTCTCCTACGAGCAGTACTTC

V: TRBV28
J: TRBJ1-5
D: TRBD1
size: once
CDR3: CASSWGFGTALYSNQPQHF
DNA: TGTGCCAGCAGTTGGGGATTCGGGACAGCCCTTTATAGCAATCAGCCCCAGCATTTT

V: TRBV5-4
J: TRBJ2-7
D: TRBD1
size: -
CDR3: CASSSGDREGYEQYF
DNA: TGTGCCAGCAGCTCGGGGGACAGGGAAGGCTACGAGCAGTACTTC

V: TRBV7-9
J: TRBJ2-4
D: TRBD1
size: -
CDR3: CSSSQVTGPLDIQYF
DNA: TGTTCCAGCAGCCAAGTGACAGGGCCGTTGGACATTCAGTACTTC

V: TRBV27
J: TRBJ2-7
D: -
size: -
CDR3: CASSFRPAGEQYF
DNA: TGTGCCAGCAGTTTCCGACCTGCGGGCGAGCAGTACTTC

V: TRBV7-8
J: TRBJ2-2
D: -
size: -
CDR3: CASSSWQGFTGELFF
DNA: TGTGCCAGCAGTTCATGGCAGGGATTCACCGGGGAGCTGTTTTTT

V: TRBV6-5
J: TRBJ2-2
D: TRBD1
size: -
CDR3: CASSYSTGTGELFF
DNA: TGTGCCAGCAGTTACTCGACAGGGACCGGGGAGCTGTTTTTT

V: TRBV27
J: TRBJ1-6
D: TRBD1
size: few
CDR3: CASSAGTASSPLHF
DNA: TGTGCCAGCAGTGCCGGGACAGCATCTTCACCCCTCCACTTT

V: TRBV11-3
J: TRBJ2-7
D: -
size: -
CDR3: CASSLGRDRPYEQYF
DNA: TGTGCCAGCAGCCTAGGGCGGGACAGACCCTACGAGCAGTACTTC

V: TRBV18
J: TRBJ1-2
D: -
size: -
CDR3: CASSLQSTQHRYGYTF
DNA: TGTGCCAGCTCACTCCAGTCGACACAGCACCGCTATGGCTACACCTTC

V: TRBV11-2
J: TRBJ1-3
D: TRBD1
size: -
CDR3: CASSLKGQGSGNTIYF
DNA: TGTGCCAGCAGCTTAAAAGGACAGGGCTCTGGAAACACCATATATTTT

V: TRBV7-2
J: TRBJ1-2
D: -
size: -
CDR3: CASSTIGGASNYGYTF
DNA: TGTGCCAGCAGCACGATTGGGGGGGCTTCTAACTATGGCTACACCTTC

V: TRBV10-3
J: TRBJ1-2
D: TRBD1
size: -
CDR3: CAISESDRGLYTF
DNA: TGTGCCATCAGTGAGTCGGACAGGGGGCTATACACCTTC

V: TRBV5-6
J: TRBJ1-6
D: TRBD1
size: -
CDR3: CASSPGAGTGLRIGSPLHF
DNA: TGTGCCAGCAGCCCGGGCGCCGGGACAGGGCTTCGCATAGGGTCACCCCTCCACTTT

V: TRBV27
J: TRBJ1-5
D: TRBD1
size: -
CDR3: CASSFRGDQPQHF
DNA: TGTGCCAGCAGTTTCAGGGGGGATCAGCCCCAGCATTTT

V: TRBV30
J: TRBJ2-5
D: -
size: -
CDR3: CAWSVLVRETQYF
DNA: TGTGCCTGGAGTGTACTTGTGCGTGAGACCCAGTACTTC

V: TRBV21-1
J: TRBJ2-7
D: -
size: few
CDR3: CASSTSGAYEQYF
DNA: TGTGCCAGCAGTACTAGCGGAGCCTACGAGCAGTACTTC

V: TRBV5-1
J: TRBJ1-1
D: TRBD1
size: -
CDR3: CASSLEGGEGTEAFF
DNA: TGCGCCAGCAGCTTGGAAGGGGGCGAGGGGACTGAAGCTTTCTTT

V: TRBV9
J: TRBJ2-5
D: -
size: -
CDR3: CASSVATRGSSQETQYF
DNA: TGTGCCAGCAGCGTAGCTACGAGAGGTTCAAGCCAAGAGACCCAGTACTTC

V: TRBV4-3
J: TRBJ2-3
D: -
size: -
CDR3: CASSQDPILGGTDTQYF
DNA: TGCGCCAGCAGCCAAGATCCTATATTAGGAGGCACAGATACGCAGTATTTT

V: TRBV10-1
J: TRBJ1-6
D: -
size: -
CDR3: CASSESTASPLHF
DNA: TGCGCCAGCAGTGAGTCGACAGCTTCACCCCTCCACTTT

V: TRBV30
J: TRBJ2-7
D: TRBD2
size: few
CDR3: CAWTSGRAEQYF
DNA: TGTGCCTGGACTAGCGGGAGGGCCGAGCAGTACTTC

V: TRBV9
J: TRBJ2-1
D: TRBD2
size: -
CDR3: CASSMVDSGAYNEQFF
DNA: TGTGCCAGCAGCATGGTGGATAGCGGGGCTTACAATGAGCAGTTCTTC

V: TRBV19
J: TRBJ2-7
D: -
size: -
CDR3: CASSTIGTAEGYEQYF
DNA: TGTGCCAGTAGCACTATAGGGACAGCGGAGGGGTACGAGCAGTACTTC

V: TRBV7-2
J: TRBJ2-7
D: TRBD1
size: -
CDR3: CASSLGTGGIYEQYF
DNA: TGTGCCAGCAGCTTAGGTACAGGGGGGATCTACGAGCAGTACTTC

V: TRBV28
J: TRBJ1-2
D: TRBD1
size: -
CDR3: CASSPSWTGEGSYGYTF
DNA: TGTGCCAGCAGCCCCAGTTGGACAGGGGAAGGGAGCTATGGCTACACCTTC

V: TRBV29-1
J: TRBJ1-2
D: -
size: -
CDR3: CSDHRETPYGYTF
DNA: TGCAGCGACCACCGGGAAACACCGTATGGCTACACCTTC

V: TRBV4-1
J: TRBJ2-5
D: -
size: -
CDR3: CASSQQTVETQYF
DNA: TGCGCCAGCAGCCAACAGACAGTAGAGACCCAGTACTTC

V: TRBV4-1
J: TRBJ1-6
D: -
size: -
CDR3: CASSLTGIYNSPLHF
DNA: TGCGCCAGCAGCCTAACCGGGATCTATAATTCACCCCTCCACTTT